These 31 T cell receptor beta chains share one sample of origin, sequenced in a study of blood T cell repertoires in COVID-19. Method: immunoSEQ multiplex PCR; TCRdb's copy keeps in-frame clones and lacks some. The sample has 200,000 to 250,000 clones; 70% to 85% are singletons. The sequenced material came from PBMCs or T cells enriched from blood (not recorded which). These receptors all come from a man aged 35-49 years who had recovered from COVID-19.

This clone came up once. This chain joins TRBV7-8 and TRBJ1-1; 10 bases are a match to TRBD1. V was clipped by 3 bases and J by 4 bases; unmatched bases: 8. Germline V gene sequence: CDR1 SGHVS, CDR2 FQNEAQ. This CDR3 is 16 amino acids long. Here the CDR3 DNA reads TGTGCCAGCAGCTTTGCGACAGGGGGCGTAGGCACTGAAGCTTTCTTT. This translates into CASSFATGGVGTEAFF. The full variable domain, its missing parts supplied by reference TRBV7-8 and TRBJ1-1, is GAGVSQSPRYKVAKRGQDVALRCDPISGHVSLFWYQQALGQGPEFLTYFQNEAQLDKSGLPSDRFFAERPEGSVSTLKIQRTQQEDSAVYLCASSFATGGVGTEAFFGQGTRLTVV.

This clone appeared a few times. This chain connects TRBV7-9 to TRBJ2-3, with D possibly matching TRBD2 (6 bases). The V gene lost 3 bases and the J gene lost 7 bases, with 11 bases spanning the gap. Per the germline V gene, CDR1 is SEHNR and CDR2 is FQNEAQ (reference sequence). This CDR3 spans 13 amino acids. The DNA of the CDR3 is TGTGCCAGCAGCTTCCAGGGCGGGAATACGCAGTATTTT. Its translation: CASSFQGGNTQYF.

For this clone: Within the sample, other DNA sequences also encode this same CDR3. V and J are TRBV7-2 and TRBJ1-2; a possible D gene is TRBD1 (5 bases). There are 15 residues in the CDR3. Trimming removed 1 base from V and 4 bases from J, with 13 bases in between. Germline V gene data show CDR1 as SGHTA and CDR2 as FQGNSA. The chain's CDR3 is CASSLGGGSPYGYTF. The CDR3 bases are TGTGCCAGCAGCTTAGGGGGCGGATCTCCCTATGGCTACACCTTC.

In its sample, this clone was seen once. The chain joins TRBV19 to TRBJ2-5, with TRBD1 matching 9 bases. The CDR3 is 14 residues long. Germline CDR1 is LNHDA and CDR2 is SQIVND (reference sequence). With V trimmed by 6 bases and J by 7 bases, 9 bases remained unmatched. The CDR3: CASSLTGGGATQYF. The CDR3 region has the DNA TGTGCCAGTAGCCTGACAGGGGGAGGGGCGACCCAGTACTTC.

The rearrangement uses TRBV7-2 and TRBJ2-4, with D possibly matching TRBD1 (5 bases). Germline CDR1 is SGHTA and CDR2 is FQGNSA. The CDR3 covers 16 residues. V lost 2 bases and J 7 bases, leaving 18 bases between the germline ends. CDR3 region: CASSLKLGQGTNIQYF. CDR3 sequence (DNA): TGTGCCAGCAGCTTAAAGTTAGGGCAGGGAACGAACATTCAGTACTTC.

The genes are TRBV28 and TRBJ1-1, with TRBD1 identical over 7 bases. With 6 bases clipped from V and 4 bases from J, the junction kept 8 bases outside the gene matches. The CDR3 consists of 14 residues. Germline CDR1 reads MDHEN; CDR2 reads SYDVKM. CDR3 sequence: CASRDREKGTEAFF. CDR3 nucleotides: TGTGCCAGCAGAGACAGGGAGAAGGGCACTGAAGCTTTCTTT. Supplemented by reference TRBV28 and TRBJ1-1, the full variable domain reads DVKVTQSSRYLVKRTGEKVFLECVQDMDHENMFWYRQDPGLGLRLIYFSYDVKMKEKGDIPEGYSVSREKKERFSLILESASTNQTSMYLCASRDREKGTEAFFGQGTRLTVV.

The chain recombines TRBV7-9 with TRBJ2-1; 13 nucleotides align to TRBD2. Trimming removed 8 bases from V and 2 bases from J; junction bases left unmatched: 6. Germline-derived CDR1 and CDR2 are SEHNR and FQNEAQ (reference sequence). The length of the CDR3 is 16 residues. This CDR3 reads CASGSGLAGPYNEQFF. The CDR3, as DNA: TGTGCCAGCGGATCGGGACTAGCGGGACCCTACAATGAGCAGTTCTTC. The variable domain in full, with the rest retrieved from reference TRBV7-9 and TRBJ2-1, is DTGVSQNPRHKITKRGQNVTFRCDPISEHNRLYWYRQTLGQGPEFLTYFQNEAQLEKSRLLSDRFSAERPKGSFSTLEIQRTEQGDSAMYLCASGSGLAGPYNEQFFGPGTRLTVL.

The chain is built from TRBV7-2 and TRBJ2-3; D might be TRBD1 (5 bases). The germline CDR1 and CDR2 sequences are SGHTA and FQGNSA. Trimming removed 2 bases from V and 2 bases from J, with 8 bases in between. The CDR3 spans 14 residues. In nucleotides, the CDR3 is TGTGCCAGCAGCTTATCAGGGCTCACAGATACGCAGTATTTT. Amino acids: CASSLSGLTDTQYF.

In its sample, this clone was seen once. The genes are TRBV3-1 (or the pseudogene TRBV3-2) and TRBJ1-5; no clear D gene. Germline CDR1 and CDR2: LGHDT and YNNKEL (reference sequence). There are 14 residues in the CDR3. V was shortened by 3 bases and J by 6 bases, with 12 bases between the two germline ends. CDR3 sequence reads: CASSHAGLSQPQHF. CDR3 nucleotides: TGTGCCAGCAGCCATGCCGGACTCTCTCAGCCCCAGCATTTT.

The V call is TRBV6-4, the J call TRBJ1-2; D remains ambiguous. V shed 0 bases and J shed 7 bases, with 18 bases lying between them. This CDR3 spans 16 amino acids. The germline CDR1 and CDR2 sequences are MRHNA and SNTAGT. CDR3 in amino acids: CASSDSPLHRPLGYTF. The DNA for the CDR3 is TGTGCCAGCAGTGACTCTCCCTTACACAGACCTCTTGGCTACACCTTC.

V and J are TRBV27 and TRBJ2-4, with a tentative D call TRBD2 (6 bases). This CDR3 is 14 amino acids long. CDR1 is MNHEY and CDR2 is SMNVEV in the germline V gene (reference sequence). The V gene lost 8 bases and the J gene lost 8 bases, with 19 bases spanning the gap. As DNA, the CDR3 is TGTGCCAGCCGGGCTTGGGGGGTAGGGGACATTCAGTACTTC. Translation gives CASRAWGVGDIQYF.

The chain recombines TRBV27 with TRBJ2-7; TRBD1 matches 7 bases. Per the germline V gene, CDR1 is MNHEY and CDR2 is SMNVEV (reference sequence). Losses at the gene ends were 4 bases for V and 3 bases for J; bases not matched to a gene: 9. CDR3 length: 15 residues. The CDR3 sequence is CASSSYLTGHYEQYF. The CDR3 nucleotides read TGTGCCAGCAGTTCCTATTTGACAGGGCACTACGAGCAGTACTTC.

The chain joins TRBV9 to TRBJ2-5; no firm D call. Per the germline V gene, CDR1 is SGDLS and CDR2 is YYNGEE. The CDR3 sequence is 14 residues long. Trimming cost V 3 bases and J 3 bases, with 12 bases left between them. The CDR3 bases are TGTGCCAGCAGCGCCCGGGTGGAAGAAGAGACCCAGTACTTC. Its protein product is CASSARVEEETQYF.

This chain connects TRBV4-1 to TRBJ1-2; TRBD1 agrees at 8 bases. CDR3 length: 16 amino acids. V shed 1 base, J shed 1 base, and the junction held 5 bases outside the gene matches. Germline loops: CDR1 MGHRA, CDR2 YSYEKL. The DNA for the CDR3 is TGCGCCAGCAGCCAAGTAGACAGGGGCGATAACTATGGCTACACCTTC. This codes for CASSQVDRGDNYGYTF.

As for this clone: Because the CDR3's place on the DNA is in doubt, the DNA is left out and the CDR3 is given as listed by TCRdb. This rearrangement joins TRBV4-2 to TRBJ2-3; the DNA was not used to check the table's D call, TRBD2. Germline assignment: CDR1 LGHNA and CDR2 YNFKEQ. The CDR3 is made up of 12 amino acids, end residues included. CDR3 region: CASSSSGGLFDF.

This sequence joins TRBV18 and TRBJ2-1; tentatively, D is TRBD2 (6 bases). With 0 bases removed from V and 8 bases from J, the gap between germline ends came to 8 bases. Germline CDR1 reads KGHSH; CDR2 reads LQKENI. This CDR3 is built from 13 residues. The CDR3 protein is CASSPPGEDEQFF. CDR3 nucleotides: TGTGCCAGCTCACCACCGGGGGAGGATGAGCAGTTCTTC. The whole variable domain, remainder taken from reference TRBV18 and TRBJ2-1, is NAGVMQNPRHLVRRRGQEARLRCSPMKGHSHVYWYRQLPEEGLKFMVYLQKENIIDESGMPKERFSAEFPKEGPSILRIQQVVRGDSAAYFCASSPPGEDEQFFGPGTRLTVL.

The CDR3 DNA sequence: TGCGCCAGCAGCCAAGCCGTGGGACTAGGGCAAGAGACCCAGTACTTC. It translates to CASSQAVGLGQETQYF. The chain recombines TRBV4-1 with TRBJ2-5, with 8 bases that match TRBD2. The CDR3 has 16 amino acids. J lost 2 bases, V lost 1 base, and 6 bases had no gene match. CDR1 is MGHRA, CDR2 YSYEKL, per germline.

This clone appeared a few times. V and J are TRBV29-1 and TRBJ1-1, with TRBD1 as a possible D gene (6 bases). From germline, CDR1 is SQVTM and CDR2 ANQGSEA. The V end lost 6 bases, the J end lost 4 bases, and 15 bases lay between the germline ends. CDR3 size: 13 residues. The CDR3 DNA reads TGCAGCGTCGTATCCCCAGGGGCCACTGAAGCTTTCTTT. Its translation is CSVVSPGATEAFF.

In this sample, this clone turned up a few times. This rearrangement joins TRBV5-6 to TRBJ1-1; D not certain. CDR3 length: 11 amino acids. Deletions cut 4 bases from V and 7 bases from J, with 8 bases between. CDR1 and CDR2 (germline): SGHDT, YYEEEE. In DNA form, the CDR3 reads TGTGCCAGCAGCCGCGACAATGAAGCTTTCTTT. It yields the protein CASSRDNEAFF.

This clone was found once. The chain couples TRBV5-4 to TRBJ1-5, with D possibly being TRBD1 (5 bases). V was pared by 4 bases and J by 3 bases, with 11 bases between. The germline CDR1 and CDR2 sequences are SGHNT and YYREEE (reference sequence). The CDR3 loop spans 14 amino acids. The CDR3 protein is CASSKDNNNQPQHF. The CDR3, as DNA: TGTGCCAGCAGCAAGGACAACAACAATCAGCCCCAGCATTTT.

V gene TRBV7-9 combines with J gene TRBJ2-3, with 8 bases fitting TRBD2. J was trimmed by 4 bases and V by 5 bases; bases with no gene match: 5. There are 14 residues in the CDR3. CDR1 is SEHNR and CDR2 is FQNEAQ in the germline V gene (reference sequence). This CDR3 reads CASSRGGPPDTQYF. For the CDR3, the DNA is TGTGCCAGCAGCCGCGGGGGGCCCCCAGATACGCAGTATTTT.

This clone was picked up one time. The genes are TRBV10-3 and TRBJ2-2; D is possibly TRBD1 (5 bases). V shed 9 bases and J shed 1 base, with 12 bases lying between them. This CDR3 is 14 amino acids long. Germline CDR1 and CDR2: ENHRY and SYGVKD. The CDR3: CAIAQGRNTGELFF. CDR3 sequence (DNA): TGTGCCATAGCCCAGGGCCGGAACACCGGGGAGCTGTTTTTT.

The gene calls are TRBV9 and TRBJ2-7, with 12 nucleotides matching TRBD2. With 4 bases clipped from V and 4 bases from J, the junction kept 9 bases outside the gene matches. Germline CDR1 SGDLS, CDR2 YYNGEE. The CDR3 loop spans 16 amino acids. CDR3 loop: CASSSRTSGVLYEQYF. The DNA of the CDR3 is TGTGCCAGCAGCTCGCGGACTAGCGGGGTGTTGTACGAGCAGTACTTC.

The CDR3 loop reads CASSETGQTNTEAFF. The CDR3 region has the DNA TGTGCCAGCAGTGAAACGGGACAGACGAACACTGAAGCTTTCTTT. The chain links TRBV2 to TRBJ1-1; 7 nucleotides match TRBD1. CDR3 length: 15 residues. Germline V gene data show CDR1 as SNHLY and CDR2 as FYNNEI. V was clipped by 2 bases and J by 1 base; unmatched bases: 4.

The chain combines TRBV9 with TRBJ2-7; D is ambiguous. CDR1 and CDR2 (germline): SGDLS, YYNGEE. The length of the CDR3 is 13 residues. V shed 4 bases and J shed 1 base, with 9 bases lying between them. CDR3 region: CASSTTGSYEQYF. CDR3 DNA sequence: TGTGCCAGCAGCACGACGGGTTCCTACGAGCAGTACTTC. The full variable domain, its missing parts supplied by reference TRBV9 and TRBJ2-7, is DSGVTQTPKHLITATGQRVTLRCSPRSGDLSVYWYQQSLDQGLQFLIQYYNGEERAKGNILERFSAQQFPDLHSELNLSSLELGDSALYFCASSTTGSYEQYFGPGTRLTVT.

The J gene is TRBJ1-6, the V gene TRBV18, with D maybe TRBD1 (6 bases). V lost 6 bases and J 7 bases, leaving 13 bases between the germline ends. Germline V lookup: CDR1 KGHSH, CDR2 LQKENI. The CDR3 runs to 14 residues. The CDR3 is CASSLNRANSPLHF. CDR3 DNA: TGTGCCAGCTCCCTGAACAGGGCAAATTCACCCCTCCACTTT.

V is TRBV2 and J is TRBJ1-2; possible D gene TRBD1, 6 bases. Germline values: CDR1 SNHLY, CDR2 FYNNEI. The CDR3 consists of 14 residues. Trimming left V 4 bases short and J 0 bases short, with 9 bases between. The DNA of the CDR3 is TGTGCCAGCAGTGTACAGGGCACTAACTATGGCTACACCTTC. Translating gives CASSVQGTNYGYTF.

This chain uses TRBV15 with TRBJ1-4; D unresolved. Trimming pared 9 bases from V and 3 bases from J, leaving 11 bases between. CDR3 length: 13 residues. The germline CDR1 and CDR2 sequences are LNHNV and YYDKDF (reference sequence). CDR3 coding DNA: TGTGCCACGGCGCGGAATGCTAATGAAAAACTGTTTTTT. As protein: CATARNANEKLFF.

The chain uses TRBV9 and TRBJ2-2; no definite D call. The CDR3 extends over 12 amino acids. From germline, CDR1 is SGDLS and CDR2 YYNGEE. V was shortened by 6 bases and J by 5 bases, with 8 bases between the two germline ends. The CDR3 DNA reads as TGTGCCAGCACCGAGAATACCGGGGAGCTGTTTTTT. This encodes CASTENTGELFF.

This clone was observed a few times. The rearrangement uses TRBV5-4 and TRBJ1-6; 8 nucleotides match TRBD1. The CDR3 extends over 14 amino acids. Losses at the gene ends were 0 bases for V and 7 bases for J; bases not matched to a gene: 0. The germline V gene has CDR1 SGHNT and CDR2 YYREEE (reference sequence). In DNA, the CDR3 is TGTGCCAGCAGCTTGGACAGGGGGAATTCACCCCTCCACTTT. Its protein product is CASSLDRGNSPLHF.

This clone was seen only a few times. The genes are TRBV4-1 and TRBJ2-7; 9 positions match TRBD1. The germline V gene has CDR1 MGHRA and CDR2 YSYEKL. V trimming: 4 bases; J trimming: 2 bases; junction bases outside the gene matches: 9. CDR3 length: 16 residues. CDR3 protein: CASSRSGTGPTYEQYF. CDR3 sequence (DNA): TGCGCCAGCAGCCGTTCCGGGACAGGGCCCACCTACGAGCAGTACTTC.